This TCR beta chain was found in a study of OX40 agonist ivuxolimab in advanced cancers. Study-level background: Ivuxolimab was an agonistic, fully human IgG2 monoclonal antibody directed against OX40 (CD134), a costimulatory receptor. Intravenous ivuxolimab was administered to patients every 2 weeks at six dose levels: 0.01, 0.1, 0.3, 1.5, 3 and 10 mg/kg. Of the roughly 52 dose-escalation patients, hepatocellular carcinoma was present in around 20, melanoma in around 15, renal cell carcinoma in 9 and head and neck cancer in 9. A male proportion of roughly 85% and a mean age of roughly 58 years, ranging from about 20 to 85, were recorded for the dose-escalation cohort. Patients were allowed to have had prior anti-PD-1, anti-PD-L1 or anti-CTLA-4 therapy, and 40% of the dose-escalation patients had been treated with checkpoint inhibitors. Partial responses were achieved by three dose-escalation patients, of whom one had hepatocellular carcinoma and two had cutaneous melanoma. The point of sequencing TCRbeta in the periphery was to test whether ivuxolimab changed TCR sequence diversity and drove clonal T-cell expansion. The paper describes the monotherapy dose-escalation part (N of about 52 patients) of the phase I trial of ivuxolimab. Results the study describes overall, beyond this receptor: In the 0.1-3.0 mg/kg groups, partial responders were among the patients with the lowest normalized peripheral clonal expansion, particularly in CD8+ T cells. On average, CD8+ T cells showed more expanded clones than CD4+ T cells after ivuxolimab. Low levels of normalized T-cell clonal expansion were also seen in some patients who did not respond. Antigen specificity was not determined for the clonally expanded peripheral T cells. Clonal expansion of both CD4+ and CD8+ blood T cells was observed from baseline to week 6 at doses 0.1 to 3.0 mg/kg.

Patients with autoimmune disease history or receiving systemic immunosuppression were excluded from the trial. Peripheral blood for TCR sequencing was drawn from every dose cohort at baseline, at cycle 4 day 1 and at cycle 7 day 1. The samples were taken from a phase I, first-in-human, multicenter, open-label dose-escalation trial of ivuxolimab. The trial enrolled adults with locally advanced or metastatic head and neck squamous cell, hepatocellular, melanoma or renal cell carcinoma. Before TCR sequencing, CD4+ and CD8+ T cells were separately sorted from peripheral blood. Looking up the germline V gene yields CDR1 SGHTA and CDR2 FQGNSA. Reading from cysteine to phenylalanine, the CDR3 counts 13 amino acids. Just CDR3 DNA is preserved here, 39 bases in frame from base 1. V lost 5 bases and J lost 5 bases; the stretch between them is 12 bases long. Genomic DNA was extracted from sorted cells for sequencing of the TCRbeta CDR3 region. The immunoSEQ Assay was used for sequencing of TCRbeta CDR3 regions. TCRdb mirrors the immuneACCESS table, restricted to in-frame sequences. Some clones are absent from its copies; in checked studies, under half trace to an unresolved V gene, and the reason for the others is unknown. The sample includes around 67,000 clones, with around 84% observed a single time. Approximately 2.4% of the sample is in the top ten clones.

As concerns this clone: It lacks a known antigen. Nothing much larger sits one base from this clone, and base qualities are not available.

In this chain, TRBV7-2 is recombined with TRBJ1-1, and the D gene may be TRBD1, 6 bases matching. This specimen consisted of CD4+ or CD8+ T cells sorted from blood, obtained in a trial of the OX40 agonist ivuxolimab. The receptor's source is an adult with an advanced solid tumor such as melanoma, head and neck, liver or kidney cancer. The CDR3 protein is CASSVQGGTEAFF. The sequence in DNA is TGTGCCAGCAGCGTACAGGGTGGGACTGAAGCTTTCTTT.